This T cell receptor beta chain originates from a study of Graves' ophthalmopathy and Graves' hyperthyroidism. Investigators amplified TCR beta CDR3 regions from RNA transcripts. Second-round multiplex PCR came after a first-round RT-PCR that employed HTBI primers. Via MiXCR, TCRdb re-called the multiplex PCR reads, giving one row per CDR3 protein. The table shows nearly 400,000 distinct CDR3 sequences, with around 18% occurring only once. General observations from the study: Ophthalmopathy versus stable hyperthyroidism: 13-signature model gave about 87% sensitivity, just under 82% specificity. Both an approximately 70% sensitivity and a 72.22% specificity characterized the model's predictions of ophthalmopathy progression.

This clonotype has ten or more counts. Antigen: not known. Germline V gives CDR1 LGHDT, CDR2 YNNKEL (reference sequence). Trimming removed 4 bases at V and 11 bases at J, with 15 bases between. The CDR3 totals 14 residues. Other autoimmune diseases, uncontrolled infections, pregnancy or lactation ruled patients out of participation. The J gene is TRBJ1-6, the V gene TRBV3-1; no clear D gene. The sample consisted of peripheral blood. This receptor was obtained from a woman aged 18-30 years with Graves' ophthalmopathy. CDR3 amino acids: CASSPHPPGAPLHF. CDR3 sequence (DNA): TGTGCCAGCAGCCCCCACCCACCGGGAGCACCCCTCCACTTT.